This TCR beta chain came from a study of T cell repertoires in cytomegalovirus infection. Study background: Through public TCR beta signatures, both CMV infection and matching HLA type were indicated.

With respect to this clonotype: What it binds is not known.

Study-wide results and caveats: Of the TCR beta families, the public ones yielded a cumulative frequency that identified carriers of CMV plus the relevant HLA. It was HLA-C-restricted CMV-specific TCR beta clonotypes that dominated the response ex vivo.

The germline V and J ends were trimmed by 2 bases and 1 base, with 6 bases remaining between them. The CDR3 extends over 14 amino acids. The germline V gene has CDR1 SGHRS and CDR2 YFSETQ. Each CDR3 protein is one row after TCRdb ran MiXCR on the reads. The repertoire holds some 230,000 distinct CDR3 sequences, 20% to 25% seen once, with 15% to 20% in the top ten. This TCR came from a human donor in good health (CMV status not recorded). Some clones in this sample may be carry-over from other donors' samples. Sequencing was carried out using CD8+ T cells from PBMCs. This chain uses TRBV5-1 with TRBJ2-2; D ambiguous. The CDR3: CASSFELNTGELFF. CDR3 DNA: TGCGCCAGCAGCTTCGAATTGAACACCGGGGAGCTGTTTTTT.